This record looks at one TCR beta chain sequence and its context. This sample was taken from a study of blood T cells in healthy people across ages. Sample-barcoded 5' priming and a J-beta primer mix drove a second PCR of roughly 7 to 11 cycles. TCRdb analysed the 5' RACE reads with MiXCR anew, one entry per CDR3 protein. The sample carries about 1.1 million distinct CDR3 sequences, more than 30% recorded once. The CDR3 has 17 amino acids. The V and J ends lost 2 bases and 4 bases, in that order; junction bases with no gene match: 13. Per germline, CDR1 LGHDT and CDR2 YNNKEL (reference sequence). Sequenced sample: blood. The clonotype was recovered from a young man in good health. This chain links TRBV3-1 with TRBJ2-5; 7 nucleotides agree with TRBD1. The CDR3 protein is CASSQSYSGDRRETQYF. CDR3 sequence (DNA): TGTGCCAGCAGCCAATCCTACTCCGGGGACAGACGAGAGACCCAGTACTTC.